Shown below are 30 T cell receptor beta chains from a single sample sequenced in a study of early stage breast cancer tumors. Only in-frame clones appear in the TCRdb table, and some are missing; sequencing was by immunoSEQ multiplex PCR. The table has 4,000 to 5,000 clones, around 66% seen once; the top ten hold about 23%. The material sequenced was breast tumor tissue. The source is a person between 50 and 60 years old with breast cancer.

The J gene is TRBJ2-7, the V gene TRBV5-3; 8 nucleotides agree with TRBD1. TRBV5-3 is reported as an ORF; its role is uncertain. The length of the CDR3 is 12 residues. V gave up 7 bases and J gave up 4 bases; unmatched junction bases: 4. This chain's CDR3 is CARETGEYEQYF. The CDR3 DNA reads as TGTGCCAGAGAGACAGGGGAGTACGAGCAGTACTTC.

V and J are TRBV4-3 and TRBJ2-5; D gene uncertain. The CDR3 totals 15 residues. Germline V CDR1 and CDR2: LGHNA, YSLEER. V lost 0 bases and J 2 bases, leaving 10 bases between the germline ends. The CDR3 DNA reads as TGCGCCAGCAGCCAAGATGGTACAATACAAGAGACCCAGTACTTC. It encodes CASSQDGTIQETQYF.

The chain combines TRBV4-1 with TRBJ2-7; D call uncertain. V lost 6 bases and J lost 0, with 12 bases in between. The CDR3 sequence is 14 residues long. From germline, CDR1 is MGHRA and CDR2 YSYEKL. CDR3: CASSLESLSYEQYF. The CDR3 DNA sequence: TGCGCCAGCAGTTTGGAGAGCCTCTCCTACGAGCAGTACTTC.

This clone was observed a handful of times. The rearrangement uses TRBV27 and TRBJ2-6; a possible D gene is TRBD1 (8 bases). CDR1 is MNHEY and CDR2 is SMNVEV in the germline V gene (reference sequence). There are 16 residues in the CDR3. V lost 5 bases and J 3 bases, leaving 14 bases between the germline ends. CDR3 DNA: TGTGCCAGCAGTAGGACAGGGACTAATGGGGCCAACGTCCTGACTTTC. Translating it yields CASSRTGTNGANVLTF. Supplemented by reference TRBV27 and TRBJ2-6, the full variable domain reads EAQVTQNPRYLITVTGKKLTVTCSQNMNHEYMSWYRQDPGLGLRQIYYSMNVEVTDKGDVPEGYKVSRKEKRNFPLILESPSPNQTSLYFCASSRTGTNGANVLTFGAGSRLTVL.

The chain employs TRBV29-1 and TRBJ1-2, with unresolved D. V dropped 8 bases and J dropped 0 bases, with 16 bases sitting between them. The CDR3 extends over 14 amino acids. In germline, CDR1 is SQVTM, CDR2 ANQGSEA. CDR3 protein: CSPVNTVSNYGYTF. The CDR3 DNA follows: TGCAGCCCTGTTAACACGGTTTCTAACTATGGCTACACCTTC.

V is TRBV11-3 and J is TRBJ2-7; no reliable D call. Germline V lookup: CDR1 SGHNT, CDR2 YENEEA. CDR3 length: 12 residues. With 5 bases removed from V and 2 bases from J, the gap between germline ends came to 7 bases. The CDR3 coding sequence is TGTGCCAGCAGCCCGCCAACCTACGAGCAGTACTTC. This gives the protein CASSPPTYEQYF.

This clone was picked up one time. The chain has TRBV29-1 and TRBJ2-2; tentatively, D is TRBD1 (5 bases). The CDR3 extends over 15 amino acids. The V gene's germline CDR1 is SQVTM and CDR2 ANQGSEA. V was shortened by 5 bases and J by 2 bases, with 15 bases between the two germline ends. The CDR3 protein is CSVQVGAINTGELFF. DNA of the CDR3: TGCAGCGTTCAAGTAGGGGCTATCAACACCGGGGAGCTGTTTTTT.

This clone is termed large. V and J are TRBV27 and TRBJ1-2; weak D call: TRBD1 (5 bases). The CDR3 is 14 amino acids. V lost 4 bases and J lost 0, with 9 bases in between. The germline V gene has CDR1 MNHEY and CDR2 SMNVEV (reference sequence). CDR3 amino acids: CASSYQGANYGYTF. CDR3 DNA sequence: TGTGCCAGCAGTTACCAGGGAGCTAACTATGGCTACACCTTC.

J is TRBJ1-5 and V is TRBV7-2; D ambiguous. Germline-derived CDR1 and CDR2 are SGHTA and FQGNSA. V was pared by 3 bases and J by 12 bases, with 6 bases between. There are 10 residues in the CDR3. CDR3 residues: CASSFRGQHF. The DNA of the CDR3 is TGTGCCAGCAGCTTTCGGGGCCAGCATTTT.

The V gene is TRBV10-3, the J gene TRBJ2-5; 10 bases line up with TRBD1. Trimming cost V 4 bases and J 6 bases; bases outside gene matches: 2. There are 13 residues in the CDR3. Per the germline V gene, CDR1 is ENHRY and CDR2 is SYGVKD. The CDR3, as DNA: TGTGCCATCAGTGGACAGGGGGCAAAGACCCAGTACTTC. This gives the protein CAISGQGAKTQYF.

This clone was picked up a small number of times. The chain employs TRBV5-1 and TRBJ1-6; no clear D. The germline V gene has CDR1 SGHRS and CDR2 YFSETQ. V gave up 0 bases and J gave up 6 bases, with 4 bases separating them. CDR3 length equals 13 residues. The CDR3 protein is CASSLVGNSPLHF. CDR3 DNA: TGCGCCAGCAGCTTGGTTGGTAATTCACCCCTCCACTTT.

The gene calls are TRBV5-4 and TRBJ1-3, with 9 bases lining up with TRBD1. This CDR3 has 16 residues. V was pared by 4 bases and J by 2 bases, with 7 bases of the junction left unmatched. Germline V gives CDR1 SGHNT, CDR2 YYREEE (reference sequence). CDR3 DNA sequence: TGTGCCAGCAGCGATCGGGACAGGGTGGCTGGAAACACCATATATTTT. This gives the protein CASSDRDRVAGNTIYF.

DNA of the CDR3: TGCGCCAGCAGCCCGGGGCGGGCGTCCTACGAGCAGTACTTC. Its protein is CASSPGRASYEQYF. This chain uses TRBV5-1 with TRBJ2-7; D may correspond to TRBD1 or TRBD2 (5 bases each). The CDR3 loop spans 14 amino acids. The V end lost 4 bases, the J end lost 1 base, and 12 bases lay between the germline ends. CDR1 and CDR2 (germline): SGHRS, YFSETQ.

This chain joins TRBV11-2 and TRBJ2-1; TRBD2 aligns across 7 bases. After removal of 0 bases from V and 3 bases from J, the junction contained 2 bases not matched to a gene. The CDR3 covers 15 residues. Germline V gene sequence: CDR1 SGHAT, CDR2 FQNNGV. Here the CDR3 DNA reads TGTGCCAGCAGCTTAGATCTAGCGGACTACAATGAGCAGTTCTTC. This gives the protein CASSLDLADYNEQFF.

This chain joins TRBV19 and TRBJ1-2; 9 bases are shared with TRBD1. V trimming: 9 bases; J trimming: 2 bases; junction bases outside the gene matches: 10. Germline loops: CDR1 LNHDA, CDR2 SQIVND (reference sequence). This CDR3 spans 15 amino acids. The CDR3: CASGLQGAGNYGYTF. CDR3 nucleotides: TGTGCCAGCGGACTACAGGGGGCAGGGAACTATGGCTACACCTTC.

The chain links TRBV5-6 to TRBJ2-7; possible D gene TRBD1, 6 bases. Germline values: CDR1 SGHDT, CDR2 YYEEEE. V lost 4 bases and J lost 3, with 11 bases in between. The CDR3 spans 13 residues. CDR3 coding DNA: TGTGCCAGCAGCATGGACAGAATCTACGAGCAGTACTTC. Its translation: CASSMDRIYEQYF.

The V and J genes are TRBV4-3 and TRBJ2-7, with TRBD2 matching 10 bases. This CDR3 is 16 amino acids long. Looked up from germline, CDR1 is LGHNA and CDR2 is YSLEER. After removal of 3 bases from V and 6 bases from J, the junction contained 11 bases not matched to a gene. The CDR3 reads CASSQGQAGGPVEQYF. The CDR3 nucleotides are TGCGCCAGCAGCCAGGGGCAAGCGGGAGGGCCGGTCGAGCAGTACTTC.

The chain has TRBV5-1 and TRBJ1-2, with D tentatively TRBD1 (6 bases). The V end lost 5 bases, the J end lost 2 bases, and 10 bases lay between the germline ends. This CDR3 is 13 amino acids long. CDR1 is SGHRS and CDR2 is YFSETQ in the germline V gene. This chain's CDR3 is CASRFQGNYGYTF. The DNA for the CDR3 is TGCGCCAGCAGGTTCCAGGGGAACTATGGCTACACCTTC. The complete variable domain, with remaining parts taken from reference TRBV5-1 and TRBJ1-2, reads KAGVTQTPRYLIKTRGQQVTLSCSPISGHRSVSWYQQTPGQGLQFLFEYFSETQRNKGNFPGRFSGRQFSNSRSEMNVSTLELGDSALYLCASRFQGNYGYTFGSGTRLTVV.

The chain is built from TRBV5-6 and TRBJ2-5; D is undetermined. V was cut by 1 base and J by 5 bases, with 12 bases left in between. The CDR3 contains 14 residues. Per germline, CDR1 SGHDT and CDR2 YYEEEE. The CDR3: CASSLNAIVETQYF. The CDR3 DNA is TGTGCCAGCAGCTTGAATGCCATTGTGGAGACCCAGTACTTC. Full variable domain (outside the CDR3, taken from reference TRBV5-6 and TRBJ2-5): DAGVTQSPTHLIKTRGQQVTLRCSPKSGHDTVSWYQQALGQGPQFIFQYYEEEERQRGNFPDRFSGHQFPNYSSELNVNALLLGDSALYLCASSLNAIVETQYFGPGTRLLVL.

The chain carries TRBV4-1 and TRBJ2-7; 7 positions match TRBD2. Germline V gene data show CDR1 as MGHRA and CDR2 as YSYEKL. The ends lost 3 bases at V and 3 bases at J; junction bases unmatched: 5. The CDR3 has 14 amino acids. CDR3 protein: CASSHTSDLYEQYF. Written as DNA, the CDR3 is TGCGCCAGCAGCCATACTAGCGACCTCTACGAGCAGTACTTC.

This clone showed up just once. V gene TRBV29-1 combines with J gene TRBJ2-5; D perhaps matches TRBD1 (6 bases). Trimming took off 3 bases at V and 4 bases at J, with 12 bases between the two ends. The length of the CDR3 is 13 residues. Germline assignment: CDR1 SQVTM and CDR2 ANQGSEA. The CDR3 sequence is CSVDQQGRETQYF. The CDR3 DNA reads TGCAGCGTTGATCAACAGGGCCGAGAGACCCAGTACTTC.

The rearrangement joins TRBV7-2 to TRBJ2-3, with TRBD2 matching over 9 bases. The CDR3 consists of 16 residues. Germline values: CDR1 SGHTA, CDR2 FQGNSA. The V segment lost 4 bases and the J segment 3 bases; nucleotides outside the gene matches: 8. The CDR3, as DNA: TGTGCCAGCAGCTCAATAGCGGGAGAGAGGACAGATACGCAGTATTTT. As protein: CASSSIAGERTDTQYF.

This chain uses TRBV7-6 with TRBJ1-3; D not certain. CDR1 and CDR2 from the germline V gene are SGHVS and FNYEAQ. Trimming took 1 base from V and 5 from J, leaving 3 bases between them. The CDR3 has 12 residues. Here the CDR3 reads CASSLDRNTIYF. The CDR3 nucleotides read TGTGCCAGCAGCTTAGACCGAAACACCATATATTTT.

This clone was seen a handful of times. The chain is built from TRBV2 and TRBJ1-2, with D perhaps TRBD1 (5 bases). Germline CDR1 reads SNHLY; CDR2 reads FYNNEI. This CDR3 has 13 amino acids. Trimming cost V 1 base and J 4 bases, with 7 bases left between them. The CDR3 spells CASSEGGVYGYTF. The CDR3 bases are TGTGCCAGCAGTGAAGGGGGCGTCTATGGCTACACCTTC.

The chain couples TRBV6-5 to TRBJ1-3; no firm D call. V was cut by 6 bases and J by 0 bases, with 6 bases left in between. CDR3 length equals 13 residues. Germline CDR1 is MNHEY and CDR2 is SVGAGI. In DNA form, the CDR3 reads TGTGCCAGCAGGTTCTCCTCTGGAAACACCATATATTTT. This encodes CASRFSSGNTIYF.

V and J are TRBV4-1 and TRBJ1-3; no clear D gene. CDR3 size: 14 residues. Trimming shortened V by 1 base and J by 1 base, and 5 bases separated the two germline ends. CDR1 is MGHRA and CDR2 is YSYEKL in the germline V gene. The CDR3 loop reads CASSQGESGNTIYF. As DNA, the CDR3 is TGCGCCAGCAGCCAAGGGGAATCTGGAAACACCATATATTTT.

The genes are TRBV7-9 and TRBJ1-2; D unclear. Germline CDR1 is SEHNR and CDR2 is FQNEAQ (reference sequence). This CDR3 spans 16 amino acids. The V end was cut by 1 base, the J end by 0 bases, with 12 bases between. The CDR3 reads CASSLVPPRANYGYTF. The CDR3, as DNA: TGTGCCAGCAGCTTAGTACCCCCTCGAGCTAACTATGGCTACACCTTC.

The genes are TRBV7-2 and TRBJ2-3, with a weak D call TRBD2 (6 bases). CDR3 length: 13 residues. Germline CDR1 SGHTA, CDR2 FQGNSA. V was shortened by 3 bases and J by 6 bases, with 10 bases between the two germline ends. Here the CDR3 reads CASSFREVDTQYF. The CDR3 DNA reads TGTGCCAGCAGCTTCAGGGAGGTGGATACGCAGTATTTT.

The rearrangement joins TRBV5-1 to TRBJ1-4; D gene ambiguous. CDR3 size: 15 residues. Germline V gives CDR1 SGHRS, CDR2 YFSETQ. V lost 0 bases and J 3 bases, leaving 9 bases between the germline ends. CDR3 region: CASSLAGESNEKLFF. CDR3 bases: TGCGCCAGCAGCTTGGCCGGCGAATCTAATGAAAAACTGTTTTTT.

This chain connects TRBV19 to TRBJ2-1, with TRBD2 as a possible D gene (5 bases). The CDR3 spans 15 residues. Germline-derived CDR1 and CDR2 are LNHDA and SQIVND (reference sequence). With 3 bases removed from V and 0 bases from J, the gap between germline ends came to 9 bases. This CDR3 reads CASSIPGSSYNEQFF. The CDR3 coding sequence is TGTGCCAGTAGTATCCCTGGGAGCTCCTACAATGAGCAGTTCTTC. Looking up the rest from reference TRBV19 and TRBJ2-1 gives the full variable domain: DGGITQSPKYLFRKEGQNVTLSCEQNLNHDAMYWYRQDPGQGLRLIYYSQIVNDFQKGDIAEGYSVSREKKESFPLTVTSAQKNPTAFYLCASSIPGSSYNEQFFGPGTRLTVL.